Only one count was recorded for the clone carrying this T cell receptor beta chain. These data come from a study of control samples from healthy donors and cancer patients. Sequencing used immunoSEQ multiplex PCR; TCRdb keeps in-frame clones, though not all of them. The profile covers about 94,000 clones, with 70% to 90% appearing a single time and around 1.3% taken by the ten largest. Germline V lookup: CDR1 SGHRS, CDR2 YFSETQ. The CDR3 contains 15 residues. V gave up 4 bases and J gave up 2 bases; unmatched junction bases: 9. The sample was blood. The V call is TRBV5-1, the J call TRBJ2-7; 7 nucleotides match TRBD1. This clonotype originated in a woman between 50 and 59 years old in good health. The CDR3 DNA follows: TGCGCCAGCAGCCCGAGACAGGGAAGTACCTACGAGCAGTACTTC. It is translated as CASSPRQGSTYEQYF.